These 17 T cell receptor beta chains came from one sample sequenced in a study of blood T cell repertoires in COVID-19. Clones were sequenced by immunoSEQ multiplex PCR, and TCRdb holds only the in-frame ones, with some missing. Of 300,000 to 400,000 clones listed, roughly 85% were seen once; the top ten hold about 4.2%. The sample taken for sequencing was PBMCs or T cells enriched from blood (not recorded which). The receptor source for this set is a woman aged 40-49 years with acute COVID-19.

This chain uses TRBV7-6 with TRBJ2-1, with no clear D. V lost 5 bases to trimming and J lost 12 bases, with 14 bases between them. CDR1 and CDR2 (germline): SGHVS, FNYEAQ. This CDR3 is built from 12 residues. The CDR3 bases are TGTGCCAGCAGCCCCGACTTTGGGTGGCAGTTCTTC. Its translation is CASSPDFGWQFF.

V usage is TRBV7-9 and J usage is TRBJ1-1, with unresolved D. With 2 bases removed from V and 5 bases from J, the gap between germline ends came to 9 bases. The germline V gene has CDR1 SEHNR and CDR2 FQNEAQ (reference sequence). CDR3 length equals 13 residues. DNA for the CDR3: TGTGCCAGCAGCTTAAGCGGGGTGACTGAAGCTTTCTTT. Amino acid sequence: CASSLSGVTEAFF.

J is TRBJ2-3 and V is TRBV7-3, with D maybe TRBD2 (6 bases). This CDR3 comprises 16 residues. The germline V and J ends were trimmed by 5 bases and 1 base, with 16 bases remaining between them. Germline V gene sequence: CDR1 SGHTA, CDR2 FQGTGA. The CDR3 reads CASSPRDFAGTDTQYF. CDR3 DNA sequence: TGTGCCAGCAGCCCCCGGGACTTCGCTGGCACAGATACGCAGTATTTT.

The chain employs TRBV7-2 and TRBJ2-7, with TRBD1 matching over 11 bases. The CDR3 runs to 16 residues. V gave up 1 base and J gave up 2 bases; unmatched junction bases: 4. Germline V lookup: CDR1 SGHTA, CDR2 FQGNSA. CDR3 in amino acids: CASSLDGTGGTYEQYF. CDR3 bases: TGTGCCAGCAGCTTAGACGGGACAGGGGGAACCTACGAGCAGTACTTC.

V is TRBV5-4 and J is TRBJ2-5; possibly TRBD1 for D (6 bases). V shed 3 bases and J shed 1 base, with 16 bases lying between them. Germline CDR1 reads SGHNT; CDR2 reads YYREEE (reference sequence). The CDR3 totals 16 residues. The CDR3: CASSSGSGGLQETQYF. Written as DNA, the CDR3 is TGTGCCAGCAGCTCAGGGAGTGGGGGCCTCCAAGAGACCCAGTACTTC.

The chain combines TRBV2 with TRBJ1-4, with unresolved D. Trimming left V 1 base short and J 6 bases short, with 9 bases between. The length of the CDR3 is 14 residues. Germline-derived CDR1 and CDR2 are SNHLY and FYNNEI. CDR3 DNA: TGTGCCAGCAGTGAAGTGTCGGGATATGAAAAACTGTTTTTT. It specifies CASSEVSGYEKLFF.

This chain connects TRBV19 to TRBJ1-6; possible D gene TRBD1, 6 bases. This CDR3 comprises 16 residues. Between the trimmed V and J ends, which lost 6 bases and 0 bases, there was a span of 12 bases. Germline CDR1 reads LNHDA; CDR2 reads SQIVND (reference sequence). The CDR3 region is CASRVTGNSYNSPLHF. The CDR3 nucleotides read TGTGCCAGTAGGGTTACAGGGAACTCCTATAATTCACCCCTCCACTTT.

The chain uses TRBV3-1 (or the pseudogene TRBV3-2) and TRBJ2-1; 11 bases map to TRBD2. This CDR3 contains 17 residues. The junction had 11 bases not matched to a gene; V was cut back by 1 base and J by 9 bases. The germline V gene encodes CDR1 LGHDT and CDR2 YNNKEL (reference sequence). The CDR3 reads CASSQGASGGMFGEQFF. CDR3 sequence (DNA): TGTGCCAGCAGCCAAGGGGCTAGCGGGGGGATGTTCGGTGAGCAGTTCTTC.

The chain carries TRBV11-3 and TRBJ2-2; no clear D gene. This CDR3 comprises 14 residues. Germline CDR1 reads SGHNT; CDR2 reads YENEEA. With 6 bases removed from V and 6 bases from J, the gap between germline ends came to 14 bases. The CDR3 sequence: CASSYGLTSGELFF. In DNA form, the CDR3 reads TGTGCCAGCAGTTACGGGTTAACCTCCGGGGAGCTGTTTTTT.

This clone came up once. The V and J genes are TRBV5-4 and TRBJ2-7, with 11 nucleotides matching TRBD2. The ends lost 0 bases at V and 5 bases at J; junction bases unmatched: 7. The germline CDR1 and CDR2 sequences are SGHNT and YYREEE (reference sequence). The CDR3 is 16 amino acids. The CDR3 region is CASSLVLAGALDEQYF. In nucleotides, the CDR3 is TGTGCCAGCAGCTTGGTACTAGCGGGAGCTCTGGACGAGCAGTACTTC.

The chain recombines TRBV3-1 (or the pseudogene TRBV3-2) with TRBJ2-7; D is possibly TRBD2 (7 bases). From germline, CDR1 is LGHDT and CDR2 YNNKEL (reference sequence). This CDR3 has 13 residues. Trimming removed 0 bases from V and 9 bases from J, with 12 bases in between. The CDR3 DNA follows: TGTGCCAGCAGCCAAGACGGGGGGCCCCGGCAGTACTTC. Translation gives CASSQDGGPRQYF.

The rearrangement uses TRBV15 and TRBJ1-1, with 9 positions matching TRBD1. The CDR3 loop spans 15 amino acids. Germline-derived CDR1 and CDR2 are LNHNV and YYDKDF (reference sequence). V was pared by 6 bases and J by 7 bases, with 12 bases of the junction left unmatched. The CDR3 sequence: CATSNPGQGYLEAFF. CDR3 sequence (DNA): TGTGCCACCAGTAATCCGGGACAGGGCTATCTTGAAGCTTTCTTT. Full variable domain (remainder filled in from reference TRBV15 and TRBJ1-1): DAMVIQNPRYQVTQFGKPVTLSCSQTLNHNVMYWYQQKSSQAPKLLFHYYDKDFNNEADTPDNFQSRRPNTSFCFLDIRSPGLGDTAMYLCATSNPGQGYLEAFFGQGTRLTVV.

This chain links TRBV23-1 with TRBJ1-5, with 7 nucleotides matching TRBD1. TRBV23-1 belongs to the ORF category, with a function that is uncertain. The CDR3 covers 18 residues. V lost 0 bases to trimming and J lost 6 bases; unmatched junction nucleotides: 14. CDR3 sequence reads: CASSQSTGRVITGQPQHF. CDR3 sequence (DNA): TGCGCCAGCAGTCAATCGACAGGGCGGGTTATTACGGGTCAGCCCCAGCATTTT.

CDR3 residues: CASSIEWGTEPQHF. In nucleotides, the CDR3 is TGTGCCAGTAGTATAGAGTGGGGCACGGAGCCCCAGCATTTT. The chain couples TRBV19 to TRBJ1-5; a possible D gene is TRBD1 (5 bases). Between the trimmed V and J ends, which lost 0 bases and 8 bases, there was a span of 11 bases. Germline values: CDR1 LNHDA, CDR2 SQIVND (reference sequence). CDR3 size: 14 residues. Combining the CDR3 with reference TRBV19 and TRBJ1-5 gives the whole variable domain DGGITQSPKYLFRKEGQNVTLSCEQNLNHDAMYWYRQDPGQGLRLIYYSQIVNDFQKGDIAEGYSVSREKKESFPLTVTSAQKNPTAFYLCASSIEWGTEPQHFGDGTRLSIL.

The chain recombines TRBV9 with TRBJ1-2; 7 bases match TRBD1. The CDR3 sequence is 14 residues long. With 0 bases clipped from V and 3 bases from J, the junction kept 2 bases outside the gene matches. CDR1 SGDLS and CDR2 YYNGEE come from the germline V gene. CDR3 sequence (DNA): TGTGCCAGCAGCGTAGGGCAGGGGGACTATGGCTACACCTTC. Translating it yields CASSVGQGDYGYTF.

This chain joins TRBV21-1 and TRBJ2-3; TRBD2, the D gene given by the table, was not confirmed from the DNA. TRBV21-1 is assigned pseudogene status. The CDR3 extends over 15 amino acids. The CDR3 spells CASSPGLAGGDTQYF. The CDR3 nucleotides are TGTGCCAGCAGCCCTGGACTAGCGGGGGGAGATACGCAGTATTTT.

The rearrangement uses TRBV7-9 and TRBJ1-1; D is ambiguous. V was shortened by 6 bases and J by 1 base, with 9 bases between the two germline ends. The CDR3 consists of 13 residues. The germline V gene encodes CDR1 SEHNR and CDR2 FQNEAQ (reference sequence). The CDR3 nucleotides are TGTGCCAGCAGTTCCCGGGGGAACACTGAAGCTTTCTTT. It codes for CASSSRGNTEAFF.